These 2 T cell receptor beta chains share one sample of origin, sequenced in a study of shared clonotypes between healthy human individuals. Produced via immunoSEQ multiplex PCR; TCRdb's table is partial and in-frame only. Of over a million clones in the sample, around three quarters were seen once. The sample was memory CD4+ T cells from PBMCs. The sample's subset: CD45RA-negative fraction. The source of these receptors is a man aged 18-30 years in good health. Some clones in this sample may be carry-over from other donors' samples.

The chain couples TRBV28 to TRBJ1-5, with D unclear. The V gene's germline CDR1 is MDHEN and CDR2 SYDVKM. There are 14 residues in the CDR3. V gave up 6 bases and J gave up 0 bases, with 9 bases separating them. CDR3 protein: CASSLNHSNQPQHF. The CDR3 bases are TGTGCCAGCAGCCTTAACCATAGCAATCAGCCCCAGCATTTT. Full variable domain (outside the CDR3, taken from reference TRBV28 and TRBJ1-5): DVKVTQSSRYLVKRTGEKVFLECVQDMDHENMFWYRQDPGLGLRLIYFSYDVKMKEKGDIPEGYSVSREKKERFSLILESASTNQTSMYLCASSLNHSNQPQHFGDGTRLSIL.

The chain links TRBV19 to TRBJ2-5; 8 nucleotides line up with TRBD2. With 5 bases clipped from V and 6 bases from J, the junction kept 5 bases outside the gene matches. The germline V gene has CDR1 LNHDA and CDR2 SQIVND (reference sequence). The CDR3 sequence is 13 residues long. This CDR3 reads CASSREGRKTQYF. DNA of the CDR3: TGTGCCAGTAGTCGGGAGGGTCGGAAGACCCAGTACTTC.